This T cell receptor beta chain was found in a study of T cells in Graves' hyperthyroidism and ophthalmopathy. Across the whole study: The initial diagnosis was the point when peripheral blood was collected, ahead of any treatment.

The V end was cut by 5 bases, the J end by 5 bases, with 6 bases between. The germline V gene has CDR1 SEHNR and CDR2 FQNEAQ (reference sequence). The CDR3 has 12 residues. Study-wide findings and caveats: Ophthalmopathy and stable hyperthyroidism were separated by a 13 V-J model.

On this clonotype: Its target is unknown.

TCR beta CDR3 regions were amplified from RNA transcripts. Carried out on the TCR CDR3, a first-round RT-PCR used the HTBI primer set. TCRdb processed the multiplex PCR reads anew with MiXCR; each CDR3 protein has one entry. There are more than 100,000 distinct CDR3 sequences in the sample; 40% to 50% occur only once, and roughly 24% lies in the top ten. The sequenced sample was blood. This clonotype originated in a middle-aged man with Graves' hyperthyroidism. This chain uses TRBV7-9 with TRBJ2-2; D call uncertain. CDR3 protein: CASSPSTGELFF. DNA for the CDR3: TGTGCCAGCAGCCCGAGTACCGGGGAGCTGTTTTTT.